This T cell receptor (beta chain) derives from a study of blood T cells in healthy people across ages. A J-beta primer mix and a sample-barcoded 5' primer were used in a second PCR of roughly 7 to 12 cycles. One entry per CDR3 protein results from TCRdb running MiXCR on the 5' RACE reads. The sample has about 510,000 distinct CDR3 sequences; about 29% are singletons. The CDR3 has 15 amino acids. Deletions cut 3 bases from V and 1 base from J, with 13 bases between. Germline values: CDR1 SGDLS, CDR2 YYNGEE. Another study also made use of these data, one on T cells of mothers and their children.

This receptor was taken from a boy aged 2 to 10 in good health. The sample taken for sequencing was blood. The chain recombines TRBV9 with TRBJ1-1; the D is unclear. The CDR3 sequence: CASSASAGWNTEAFF. The DNA of the CDR3 is TGTGCCAGCAGCGCAAGTGCGGGGTGGAACACTGAAGCTTTCTTT.